The 24 T cell receptor beta chains reported below all come from one sample, sequenced in a study of early T cells in non-severe SARS-CoV-2 infection. TCRdb re-called the 5' RACE reads through MiXCR, storing one row per CDR3 protein. The sample lists 30,000 to 45,000 distinct CDR3 sequences, 4.5% to 7% occurring once. This sample comprised whole blood, obtained at baseline. These receptors all stem from an adult who was a healthcare worker with PCR-confirmed SARS-CoV-2 infection or an uninfected control (not recorded which).

This clonotype was counted at least ten times. V and J are TRBV12-3 or TRBV12-4 and TRBJ2-7; TRBD1 matches 12 bases. CDR3 size: 14 residues. Losses at the gene ends were 5 bases for V and 5 bases for J; bases not matched to a gene: 4. This CDR3 reads CASSGTGGADEQYF. The CDR3 coding sequence is TGTGCCAGCAGTGGGACAGGGGGCGCGGACGAGCAGTACTTC.

The chain uses TRBV5-4 and TRBJ2-3; D remains unclear. V was cut by 2 bases and J by 5 bases, with 12 bases left in between. CDR3 length equals 14 residues. Germline V gene sequence: CDR1 SGHNT, CDR2 YYREEE (reference sequence). CDR3 loop: CASSLRAFGDTQYF. CDR3 coding DNA: TGTGCCAGCAGCTTAAGGGCCTTTGGAGATACGCAGTATTTT.

This clonotype was detected many times. The chain couples TRBV29-1 to TRBJ1-2; D unresolved. V was cut by 2 bases and J by 7 bases, with 5 bases left in between. The CDR3 is 10 residues long. In germline, CDR1 is SQVTM, CDR2 ANQGSEA. CDR3 in amino acids: CSVESVGYTF. CDR3 in DNA: TGCAGCGTTGAATCCGTTGGCTACACCTTC.

This clonotype has ten or more counts. DNA for the CDR3: TGTGCCAGCAGTGAACCATCGGGACCCCACCAAGAGACCCAGTACTTC. Its translation: CASSEPSGPHQETQYF. This sequence joins TRBV25-1 and TRBJ2-5; either TRBD1 or TRBD2 may supply D (5 bases each). Trimming pared 2 bases from V and 0 bases from J, leaving 13 bases between. From germline, CDR1 is MGHDK and CDR2 SYGVNS. The CDR3 sequence is 16 residues long.

This clonotype was seen at least ten times. The rearrangement uses TRBV11-3 and TRBJ2-5; 7 bases agree with TRBD2. Germline CDR1 SGHNT, CDR2 YENEEA. The junction had 6 bases not matched to a gene; V was cut back by 5 bases and J by 0 bases. The CDR3 covers 15 residues. The CDR3 DNA is TGTGCCAGCAGCCGCGGCGGGAGCTACCAAGAGACCCAGTACTTC. This gives the protein CASSRGGSYQETQYF. The whole variable domain, remainder taken from reference TRBV11-3 and TRBJ2-5, is EAGVVQSPRYKIIEKKQPVAFWCNPISGHNTLYWYLQNLGQGPELLIRYENEEAVDDSQLPKDRFSAERLKGVDSTLKIQPAELGDSAVYLCASSRGGSYQETQYFGPGTRLLVL.

V is TRBV7-9 and J is TRBJ2-7, with TRBD1 identical over 9 bases. CDR1 and CDR2 from the germline V gene are SEHNR and FQNEAQ (reference sequence). This CDR3 contains 15 residues. The V segment lost 4 bases and the J segment 1 base; nucleotides outside the gene matches: 5. The CDR3 region is CASSSRQGGSYEQYF. The CDR3 nucleotides are TGTGCCAGCAGCTCCCGACAGGGGGGGTCCTACGAGCAGTACTTC.

This clonotype occurred a few times. The chain has TRBV2 and TRBJ2-5, with TRBD1 identical over 7 bases. Looked up from germline, CDR1 is SNHLY and CDR2 is FYNNEI. The J segment lost 5 bases and the V segment lost 7 bases, leaving 7 bases of the junction unmatched. This CDR3 has 13 amino acids. CDR3 DNA sequence: TGTGCCAGCACCAGACAGGGCCGGGAGACCCAGTACTTC. Its protein is CASTRQGRETQYF.

Ten or more counts support this clonotype. The V and J genes are TRBV6-1 and TRBJ1-5; D is ambiguous. CDR3 size: 15 residues. The ends were cut back, 4 bases at V and 4 bases at J, with 14 bases in the middle. Per germline, CDR1 MNHNS and CDR2 SASEGT. CDR3 loop: CASSATSGGNQPQHF. The CDR3 coding sequence is TGTGCCAGCAGTGCTACGTCAGGAGGTAATCAGCCCCAGCATTTT.

In its sample, this clonotype was seen many times. The chain joins TRBV7-8 to TRBJ2-2; tentative D call: TRBD2 (5 bases). Looked up from germline, CDR1 is SGHVS and CDR2 is FQNEAQ. The CDR3 has 15 residues. V was pared by 5 bases and J by 1 base, with 11 bases between. CDR3 nucleotides: TGTGCCAGCAGCCCGAGCGGCCTGAACACCGGGGAGCTGTTTTTT. This encodes CASSPSGLNTGELFF.

This clonotype was counted at least ten times. The chain uses TRBV7-2 and TRBJ2-4; perhaps TRBD1 as D (6 bases). Germline values: CDR1 SGHTA, CDR2 FQGNSA. V lost 7 bases, J lost 6 bases, and 16 bases lay in between. The CDR3 covers 14 residues. For the CDR3, the DNA is TGTGCCAGCACCCTCAGCCCAGGGGCAAACATTCAGTACTTC. Encoded protein: CASTLSPGANIQYF.

This clonotype was seen at least ten times. The gene calls are TRBV18 and TRBJ1-2; 8 bases map to TRBD1. The germline V gene encodes CDR1 KGHSH and CDR2 LQKENI. After removal of 5 bases from V and 1 base from J, the junction contained 9 bases not matched to a gene. There are 16 residues in the CDR3. The CDR3 DNA reads TGTGCCAGCTCAACAAGACAGGGGAGACATAACTATGGCTACACCTTC. The encoded protein is CASSTRQGRHNYGYTF. The entire variable domain, with the rest obtained from reference TRBV18 and TRBJ1-2, is as follows: NAGVMQNPRHLVRRRGQEARLRCSPMKGHSHVYWYRQLPEEGLKFMVYLQKENIIDESGMPKERFSAEFPKEGPSILRIQQVVRGDSAAYFCASSTRQGRHNYGYTFGSGTRLTVV.

This clonotype has ten or more counts. The J gene is TRBJ2-1, the V gene TRBV6-1; D gene unclear. The length of the CDR3 is 11 residues. V was cut by 2 bases and J by 7 bases, with 3 bases left in between. CDR1 and CDR2 (germline): MNHNS, SASEGT. The CDR3 protein is CASSELNEQFF. DNA for the CDR3: TGTGCCAGCAGTGAACTGAATGAGCAGTTCTTC.

The chain is built from TRBV10-2 and TRBJ2-2, with TRBD2 matching 11 bases. The ends lost 6 bases at V and 2 bases at J; junction bases unmatched: 5. The CDR3 has 16 residues. Germline lookup yields CDR1 WSHSY and CDR2 SAAADI. CDR3 nucleotides: TGCGCCAGCAGCCTGACTAGCGGGATAAACACCGGGGAGCTGTTTTTT. Its protein is CASSLTSGINTGELFF.

This clonotype was recorded at least ten times. The chain carries TRBV28 and TRBJ1-5; a possible D gene is TRBD1 (6 bases). This CDR3 is 12 amino acids long. The germline V and J ends were trimmed by 6 bases and 5 bases, with 8 bases remaining between them. The germline V gene encodes CDR1 MDHEN and CDR2 SYDVKM. The CDR3 bases are TGTGCCAGCAGATCAGGGGATCAGCCCCAGCATTTT. This translates into CASRSGDQPQHF.

This clonotype was seen more than once but under ten times. The chain couples TRBV12-3 or TRBV12-4 to TRBJ1-3; 7 bases agree with TRBD1. CDR3 length: 18 amino acids. V dropped 1 base and J dropped 1; count of bases not matched to a gene: 10. The CDR3 coding sequence is TGTGCCAGCAGTTTAGAGGGGGCAGGGAAGTCTTCTGGAAACACCATATATTTT. Amino acid sequence: CASSLEGAGKSSGNTIYF.

This clonotype was seen at least ten times. The genes are TRBV25-1 and TRBJ1-1; D is unclear. Trimming removed 2 bases at V and 7 bases at J, with 11 bases between. The CDR3 has 13 amino acids. From germline, CDR1 is MGHDK and CDR2 SYGVNS. The CDR3 coding sequence is TGTGCCAGCAGTGAAGGCCGGCGGGGTGAAGCTTTCTTT. Amino acid sequence: CASSEGRRGEAFF.

This clonotype was observed at least ten times. At one boundary the junction diverges from the germline segment, which might be a read error. The rearrangement joins TRBV2 to TRBJ1-1; D is unresolved. In germline, CDR1 is SNHLY, CDR2 FYNNEI. The CDR3 is 13 residues long. The CDR3 DNA reads as TGTGCCAGCAGTGACATAACCAACATTGAAGCTTTCTTT. It codes for CASSDITNIEAFF.

This clonotype was counted at least ten times. This chain connects TRBV7-9 to TRBJ1-5, with D possibly being TRBD1 (5 bases). Deletions cut 5 bases from V and 2 bases from J, with 19 bases between. The CDR3 covers 17 residues. Germline V gives CDR1 SEHNR, CDR2 FQNEAQ (reference sequence). The CDR3 region has the DNA TGTGCCAGCAGCCGGGGAAGGGGAGGACCAGGCAATCAGCCCCAGCATTTT. Translated: CASSRGRGGPGNQPQHF.

The chain joins TRBV30 to TRBJ2-5; TRBD2 is a possible D gene (8 bases). Trimming left V 0 bases short and J 3 bases short, with 29 bases between. The CDR3 is made up of 20 amino acids. CDR1 is GTSNPN, CDR2 SVGIG, per germline (reference sequence). The CDR3 sequence: CAWSVQEGARAGGWKETQYF. The CDR3 DNA reads as TGTGCCTGGAGTGTACAGGAGGGGGCGCGGGCGGGAGGTTGGAAAGAGACCCAGTACTTC. The variable domain in full, with the rest retrieved from reference TRBV30 and TRBJ2-5, is SQTIHQWPATLVQPVGSPLSLECTVEGTSNPNLYWYRQAAGRGLQLLFYSVGIGQISSEVPQNLSASRPQDRQFILSSKKLLLSDSGFYLCAWSVQEGARAGGWKETQYFGPGTRLLVL.

In this sample, this clonotype turned up many times. V gene TRBV14 combines with J gene TRBJ2-1; a possible D gene is TRBD1 (6 bases). Germline CDR1 SGHDN, CDR2 FVKESK. Deletions cut 4 bases from V and 7 bases from J, with 14 bases between. The CDR3 runs to 14 residues. As DNA, the CDR3 is TGTGCCAGCAGCCGGGGACACTATGGAAATGAGCAGTTCTTC. It is translated as CASSRGHYGNEQFF.

This clonotype was observed at least ten times. A read error may account for a junction end that differs from germline. The chain joins TRBV7-2 to TRBJ1-6; 7 bases fit TRBD1. The CDR3 is made up of 15 amino acids. The germline CDR1 and CDR2 sequences are SGHTA and FQGNSA. CDR3 nucleotides: TGTGCCAGCAGCTTCCCGGACAGGTTCCCTTCACCCCTCCATTTT. Protein product: CASSFPDRFPSPLHF.

This clonotype showed up many times. The chain uses TRBV5-1 and TRBJ1-1; no clear D. Trimming shortened V by 2 bases and J by 4 bases, and 18 bases separated the two germline ends. The CDR3 is 16 amino acids. CDR1 is SGHRS, CDR2 YFSETQ, per germline. The CDR3 here is CASSFDGPRGGTEAFF. DNA for the CDR3: TGCGCCAGCAGCTTCGATGGACCCCGGGGTGGCACTGAAGCTTTCTTT.

Many counts were recorded for this clonotype. The chain joins TRBV20-1 to TRBJ1-4, with D possibly matching TRBD1 (6 bases). The CDR3 sequence is 14 residues long. The V end lost 6 bases, the J end lost 6 bases, and 17 bases lay between the germline ends. Germline CDR1 reads DFQATT; CDR2 reads SNEGSKA (reference sequence). In DNA, the CDR3 is TGCAGTGCATATTACAGGGCCTGGGATGAAAAACTGTTTTTT. Protein: CSAYYRAWDEKLFF.

This clonotype was recorded at least ten times. The chain recombines TRBV7-9 with TRBJ2-7; D is perhaps TRBD1 (5 bases). In germline, CDR1 is SEHNR, CDR2 FQNEAQ (reference sequence). CDR3 length: 14 amino acids. Trimming removed 5 bases from V and 1 base from J, with 12 bases in between. CDR3 sequence reads: CASSRQLVSYEQYF. The CDR3, as DNA: TGTGCCAGCAGCCGACAGTTAGTTTCCTACGAGCAGTACTTC.